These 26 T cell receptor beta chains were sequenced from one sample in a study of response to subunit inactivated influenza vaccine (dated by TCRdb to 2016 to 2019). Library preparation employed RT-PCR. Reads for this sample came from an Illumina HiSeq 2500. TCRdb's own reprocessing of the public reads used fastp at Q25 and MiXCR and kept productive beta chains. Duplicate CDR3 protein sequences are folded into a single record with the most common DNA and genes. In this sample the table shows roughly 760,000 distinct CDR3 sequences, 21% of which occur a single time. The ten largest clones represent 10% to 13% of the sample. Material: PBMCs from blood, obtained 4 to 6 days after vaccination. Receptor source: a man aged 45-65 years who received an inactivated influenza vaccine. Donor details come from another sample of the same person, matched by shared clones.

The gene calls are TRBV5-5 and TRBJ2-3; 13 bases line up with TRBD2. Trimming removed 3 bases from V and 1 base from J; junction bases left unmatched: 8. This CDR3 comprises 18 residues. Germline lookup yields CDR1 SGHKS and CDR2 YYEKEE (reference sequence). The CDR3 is CASSSPGLAGNGTDTQYF. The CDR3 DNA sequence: TGTGCCAGCAGCTCCCCGGGACTAGCGGGAAACGGCACAGATACGCAGTATTTT.

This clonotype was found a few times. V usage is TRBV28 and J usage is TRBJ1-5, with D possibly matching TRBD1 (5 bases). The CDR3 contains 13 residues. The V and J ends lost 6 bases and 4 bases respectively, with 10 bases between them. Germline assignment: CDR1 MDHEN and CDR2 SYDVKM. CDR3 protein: CASSEQVNQPQHF. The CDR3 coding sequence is TGTGCCAGCAGCGAACAGGTAAATCAGCCCCAGCATTTT.

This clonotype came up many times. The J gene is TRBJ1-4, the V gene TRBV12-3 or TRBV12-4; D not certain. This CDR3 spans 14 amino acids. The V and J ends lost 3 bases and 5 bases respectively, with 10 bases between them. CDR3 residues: CASSFQQENEKLFF. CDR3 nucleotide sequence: TGTGCCAGCAGTTTTCAGCAGGAGAATGAAAAACTGTTTTTT.

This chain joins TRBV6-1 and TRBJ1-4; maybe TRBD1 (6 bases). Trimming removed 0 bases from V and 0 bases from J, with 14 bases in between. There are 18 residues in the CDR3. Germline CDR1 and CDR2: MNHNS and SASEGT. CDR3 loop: CASSEAWGPHATNEKLFF. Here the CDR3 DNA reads TGTGCCAGCAGTGAAGCATGGGGGCCCCATGCAACTAATGAAAAACTGTTTTTT.

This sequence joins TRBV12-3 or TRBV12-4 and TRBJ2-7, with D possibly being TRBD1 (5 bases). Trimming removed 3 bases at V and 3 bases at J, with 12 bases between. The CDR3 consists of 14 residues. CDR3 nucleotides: TGTGCCAGCAGTTTGTCAACAGGTGTCTACGAGCAGTACTTC. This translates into CASSLSTGVYEQYF.

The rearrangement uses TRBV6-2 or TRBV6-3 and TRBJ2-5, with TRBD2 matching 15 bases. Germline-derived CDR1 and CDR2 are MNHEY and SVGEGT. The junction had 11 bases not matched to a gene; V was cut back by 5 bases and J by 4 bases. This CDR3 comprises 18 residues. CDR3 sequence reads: CASSKTRGLAGGVETQYF. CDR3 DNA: TGTGCCAGCAGTAAAACACGCGGACTAGCGGGAGGGGTAGAGACCCAGTACTTC.

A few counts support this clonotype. This chain's CDR3 is CSARESVDEQYF. CDR3 sequence (DNA): TGCAGTGCTAGAGAGAGCGTCGACGAGCAGTACTTC. The chain has TRBV20-1 and TRBJ2-7; unclear D gene. V was trimmed by 0 bases and J by 5 bases, leaving 8 bases between them. CDR1 DFQATT and CDR2 SNEGSKA come from the germline V gene (reference sequence). This CDR3 region has 12 residues.

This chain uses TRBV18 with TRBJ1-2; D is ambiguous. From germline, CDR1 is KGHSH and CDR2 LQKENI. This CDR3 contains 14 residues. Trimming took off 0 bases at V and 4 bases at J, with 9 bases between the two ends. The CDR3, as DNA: TGTGCCAGCTCACCACCAGAGGCCGCCTATGGCTACACCTTC. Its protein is CASSPPEAAYGYTF.

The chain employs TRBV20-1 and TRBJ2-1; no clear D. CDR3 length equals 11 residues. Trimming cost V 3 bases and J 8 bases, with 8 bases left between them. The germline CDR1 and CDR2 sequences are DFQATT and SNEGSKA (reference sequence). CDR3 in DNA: TGCAGTGCTAGTATAGACGATGAGCAGTTCTTC. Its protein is CSASIDDEQFF.

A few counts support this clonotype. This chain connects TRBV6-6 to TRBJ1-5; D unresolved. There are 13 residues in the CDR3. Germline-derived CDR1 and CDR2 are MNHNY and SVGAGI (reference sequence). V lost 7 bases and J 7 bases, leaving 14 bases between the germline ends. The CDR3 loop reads CASTPGFAQPQHF. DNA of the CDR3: TGTGCCAGCACCCCCGGGTTCGCCCAGCCCCAGCATTTT.

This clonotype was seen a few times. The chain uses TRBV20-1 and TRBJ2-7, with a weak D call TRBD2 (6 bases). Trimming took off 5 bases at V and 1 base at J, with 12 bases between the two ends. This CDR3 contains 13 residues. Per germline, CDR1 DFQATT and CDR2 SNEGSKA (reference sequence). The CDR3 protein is CSAGGTLSYEQYF. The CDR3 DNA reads TGCAGTGCTGGGGGGACGTTGTCCTACGAGCAGTACTTC.

The CDR3 DNA sequence: TGTGCCAGCAGTTCACGTGGACTCTTAAGAGAGACCCAGTACTTC. As protein: CASSSRGLLRETQYF. The V gene is TRBV27, the J gene TRBJ2-5, with a possible D match to TRBD2 (5 bases). Per germline, CDR1 MNHEY and CDR2 SMNVEV (reference sequence). Trimming took off 4 bases at V and 4 bases at J, with 16 bases between the two ends. The CDR3 runs to 15 residues.

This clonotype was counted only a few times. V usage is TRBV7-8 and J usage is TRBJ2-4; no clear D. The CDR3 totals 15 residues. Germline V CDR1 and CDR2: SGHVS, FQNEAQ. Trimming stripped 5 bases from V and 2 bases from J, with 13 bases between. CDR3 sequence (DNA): TGTGCCAGCAGCGCTGACCGGGTTCCCAAAAACATTCAGTACTTC. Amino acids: CASSADRVPKNIQYF.

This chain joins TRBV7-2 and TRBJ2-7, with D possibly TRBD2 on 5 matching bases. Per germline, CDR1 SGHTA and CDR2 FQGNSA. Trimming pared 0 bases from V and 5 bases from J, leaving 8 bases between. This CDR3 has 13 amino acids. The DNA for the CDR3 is TGTGCCAGCAGCTTAGCGCCGGGGAACGAGCAGTACTTC. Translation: CASSLAPGNEQYF.

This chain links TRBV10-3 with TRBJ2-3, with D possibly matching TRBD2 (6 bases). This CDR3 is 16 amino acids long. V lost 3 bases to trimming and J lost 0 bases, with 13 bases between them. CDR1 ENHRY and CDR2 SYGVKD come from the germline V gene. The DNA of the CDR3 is TGTGCCATCAGTGACCCTCGTAGCGGAAGCACAGATACGCAGTATTTT. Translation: CAISDPRSGSTDTQYF.

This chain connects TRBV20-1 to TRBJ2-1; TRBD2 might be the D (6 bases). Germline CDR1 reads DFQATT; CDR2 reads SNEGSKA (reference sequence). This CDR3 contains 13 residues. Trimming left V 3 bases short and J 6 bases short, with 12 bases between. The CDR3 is CSARTGLPNEQFF. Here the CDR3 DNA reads TGCAGTGCTAGGACGGGACTCCCCAATGAGCAGTTCTTC.

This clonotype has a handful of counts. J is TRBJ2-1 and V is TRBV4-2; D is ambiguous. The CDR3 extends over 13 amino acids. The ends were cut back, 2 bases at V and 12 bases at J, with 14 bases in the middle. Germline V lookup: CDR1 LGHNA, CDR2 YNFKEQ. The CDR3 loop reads CASSQSDALGQFF. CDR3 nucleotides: TGTGCCAGCAGCCAATCGGATGCACTGGGGCAGTTCTTC.

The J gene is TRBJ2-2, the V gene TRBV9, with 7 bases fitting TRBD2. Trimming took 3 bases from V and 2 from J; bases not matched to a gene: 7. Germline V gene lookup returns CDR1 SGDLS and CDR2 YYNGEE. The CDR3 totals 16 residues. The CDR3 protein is CASSEGLGSNTGELFF. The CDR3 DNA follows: TGTGCCAGCAGCGAAGGACTAGGGTCAAACACCGGGGAGCTGTTTTTT. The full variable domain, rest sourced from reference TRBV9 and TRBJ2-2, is DSGVTQTPKHLITATGQRVTLRCSPRSGDLSVYWYQQSLDQGLQFLIQYYNGEERAKGNILERFSAQQFPDLHSELNLSSLELGDSALYFCASSEGLGSNTGELFFGEGSRLTVL.

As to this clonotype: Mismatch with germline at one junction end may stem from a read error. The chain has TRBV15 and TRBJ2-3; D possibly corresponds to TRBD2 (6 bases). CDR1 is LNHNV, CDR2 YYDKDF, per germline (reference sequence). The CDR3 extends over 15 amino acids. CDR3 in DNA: TGTGCCACCAGTAAGAGGCGGGAAAGCATAGATACGCAGTATTTT. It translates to CATSKRRESIDTQYF.

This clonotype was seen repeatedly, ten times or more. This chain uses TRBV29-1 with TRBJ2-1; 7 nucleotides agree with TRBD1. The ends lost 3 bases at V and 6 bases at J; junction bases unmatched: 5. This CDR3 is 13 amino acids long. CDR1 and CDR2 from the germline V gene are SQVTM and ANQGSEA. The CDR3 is CSVESGQTNEQFF. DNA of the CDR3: TGCAGCGTTGAGTCGGGACAGACCAATGAGCAGTTCTTC.

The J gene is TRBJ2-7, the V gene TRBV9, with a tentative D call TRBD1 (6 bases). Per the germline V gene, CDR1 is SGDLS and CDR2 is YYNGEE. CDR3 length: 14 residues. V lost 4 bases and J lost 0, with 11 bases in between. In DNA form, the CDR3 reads TGTGCCAGCAGCCATGGGGGCGGCTCCTACGAGCAGTACTTC. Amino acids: CASSHGGGSYEQYF.

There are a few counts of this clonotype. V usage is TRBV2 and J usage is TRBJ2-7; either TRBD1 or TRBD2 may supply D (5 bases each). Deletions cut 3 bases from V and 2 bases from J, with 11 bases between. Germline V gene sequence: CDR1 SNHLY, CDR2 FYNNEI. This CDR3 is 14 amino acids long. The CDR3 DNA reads TGTGCCAGCAGTGAGTCGGGACCCACCTACGAGCAGTACTTC. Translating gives CASSESGPTYEQYF.

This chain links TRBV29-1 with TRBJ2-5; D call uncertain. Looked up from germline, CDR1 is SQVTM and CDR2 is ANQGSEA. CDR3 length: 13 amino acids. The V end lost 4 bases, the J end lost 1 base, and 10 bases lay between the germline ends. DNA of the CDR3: TGCAGCGTTGGGGGTAGGACCCAAGAGACCCAGTACTTC. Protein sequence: CSVGGRTQETQYF.

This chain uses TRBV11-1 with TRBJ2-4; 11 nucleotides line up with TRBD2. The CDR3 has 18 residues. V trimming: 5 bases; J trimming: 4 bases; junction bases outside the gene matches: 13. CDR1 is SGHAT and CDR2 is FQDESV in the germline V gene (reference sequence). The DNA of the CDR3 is TGTGCCAGCAGCGAGGGCTCCGGGACTAGCGGAAAGAAAAACATTCAGTACTTC. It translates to CASSEGSGTSGKKNIQYF.

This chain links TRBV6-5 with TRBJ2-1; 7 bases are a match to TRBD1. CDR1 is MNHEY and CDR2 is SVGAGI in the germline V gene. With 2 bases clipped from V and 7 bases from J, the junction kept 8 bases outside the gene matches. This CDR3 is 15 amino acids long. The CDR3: CASSYKGGFQNEQFF. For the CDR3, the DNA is TGTGCCAGCAGTTACAAAGGGGGCTTTCAAAATGAGCAGTTCTTC.

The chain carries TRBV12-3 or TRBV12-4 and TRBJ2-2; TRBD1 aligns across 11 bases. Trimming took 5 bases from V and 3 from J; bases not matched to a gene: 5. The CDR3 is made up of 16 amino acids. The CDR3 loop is CASSRTGGRDTGELFF. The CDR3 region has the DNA TGTGCCAGCAGTCGGACAGGGGGCCGGGACACCGGGGAGCTGTTTTTT.